This T cell receptor beta chain was found in a study of blood T cell repertoires in COVID-19. About the study: Specimens from acute and convalescent COVID-19 originated in the United States, Italy and Spain.

The Seattle patients, enrolled during active infection, were followed longitudinally. V dropped 2 bases and J dropped 0; count of bases not matched to a gene: 4. This CDR3 comprises 17 residues. Germline V CDR1 and CDR2: LGHDT, YNNKEL (reference sequence). Under the authors' procedure: Nucleated cell counts were estimated from reference gene primer amplification. The assay was immunoSEQ multiplex PCR, and TCRdb's table has in-frame clones only and misses some. The DNA was the basis for D and trimming; V, J and clone size are from that table. The top ten clones hold approximately 15% of a sample with tens of thousands of clones, approximately 86% of them seen once.

This TCR derives from a man in his forties with COVID-19, enrolled during active disease. The chain carries TRBV3-1 (or the pseudogene TRBV3-2) and TRBJ1-3, with 10 bases fitting TRBD1. The sample comprised peripheral blood. The CDR3 nucleotides read TGTGCCAGCAGCCAAACCGGGACAGGGGACTCTGGAAACACCATATATTTT. Its translation is CASSQTGTGDSGNTIYF.